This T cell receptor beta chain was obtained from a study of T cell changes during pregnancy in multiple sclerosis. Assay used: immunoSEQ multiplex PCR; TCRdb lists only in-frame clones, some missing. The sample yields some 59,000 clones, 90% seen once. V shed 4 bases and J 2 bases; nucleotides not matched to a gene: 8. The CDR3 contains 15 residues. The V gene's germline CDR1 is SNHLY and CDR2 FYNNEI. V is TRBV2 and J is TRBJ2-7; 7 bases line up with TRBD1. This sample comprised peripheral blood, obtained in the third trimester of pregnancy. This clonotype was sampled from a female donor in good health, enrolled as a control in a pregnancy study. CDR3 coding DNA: TGTGCCAGCAGTGGTACAGGGGCCAGCGCCTACGAGCAGTACTTC. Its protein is CASSGTGASAYEQYF.